This note documents a single T cell receptor (beta chain) sequence. Its cognate antigen is unknown. As to treatment: roughly 10-day PBMC culture with coronavirus spike peptide pools or control peptides (ViraFEST assay). The ViraFEST method relied on peptide pools to expand antigen-specific T cells, followed by TCR sequencing. CDR1 and CDR2 from the germline V gene are ENHRY and SYGVKD. Trimming removed 7 bases from V and 6 bases from J; junction bases left unmatched: 13. The CDR3 covers 15 residues. With the Oncomine TCR Beta short-read assay, DNA from cultured CD4+ T cells was sequenced. TCRdb re-analysed the PCR reads in MiXCR, keeping a single row per CDR3 protein. This sample has approximately 5,000 distinct CDR3 sequences, with 50% to 70% found just once. The sample is drawn from a study of vaccination and CD4 T cells after COVID-19. Study in general: Each participant underwent a two-dose regimen of either the BNT162b2 or the mRNA-1273 vaccine. The stimulus for the cells was overlapping spike peptides derived from SARS-CoV-2, HCoV-NL63, HCoV-OC43 and HCoV-229E. The post-COVID sampling time was a median about 100 days after diagnosis, ranging from 35 to 161.

This sequence originates from a human donor who had recovered from COVID-19. This rearrangement joins TRBV10-3 to TRBJ1-2; 8 bases agree with TRBD1. Material: CD4+ T cells from blood, cultured in vitro. This CDR3 is CAITKPTGDENGYTF. DNA of the CDR3: TGTGCCATCACCAAACCGACAGGGGATGAGAATGGCTACACCTTC.